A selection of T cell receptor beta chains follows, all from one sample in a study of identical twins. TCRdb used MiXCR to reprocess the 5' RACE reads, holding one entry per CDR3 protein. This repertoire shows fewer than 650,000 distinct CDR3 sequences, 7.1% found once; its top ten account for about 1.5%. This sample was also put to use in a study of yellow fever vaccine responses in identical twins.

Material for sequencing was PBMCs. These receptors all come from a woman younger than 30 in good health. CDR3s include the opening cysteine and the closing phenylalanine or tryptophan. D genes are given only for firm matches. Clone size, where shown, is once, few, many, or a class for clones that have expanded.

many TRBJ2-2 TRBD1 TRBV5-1 TGCGCCAGCAGCCAGGGACAGCCCACCGGGGAGCTGTTTTTT CASSQGQPTGELFF
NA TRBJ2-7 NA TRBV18 TGTGCCAGCTCAAAAGGATCCGGGACTTCCGAGCAGTACTTC CASSKGSGTSEQYF
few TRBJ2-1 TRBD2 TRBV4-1 TGCGCCAGCAGCCATGGACTAGCCCACAGGGCTCGGACCGCCAATGAGCAGTTCTTC CASSHGLAHRARTANEQFF
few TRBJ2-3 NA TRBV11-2 TGTGCCAGCAGCTTAGTAGGGCTAGAGCGCACAGATACGCAGTATTTT CASSLVGLERTDTQYF
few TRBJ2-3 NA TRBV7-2 TGTGCCAGCAGCCTCGGACAAGGGGTGGGCACAGATACGCAGTATTTT CASSLGQGVGTDTQYF
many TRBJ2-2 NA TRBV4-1 TGCGCCAGCAGCCAAGCGGCGGTAACCGGGGAGCTGTTTTTT CASSQAAVTGELFF
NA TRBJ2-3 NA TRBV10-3 TGTGCCATCACCCAGGGAGACGCTAGCACAGATACGCAGTATTTT CAITQGDASTDTQYF
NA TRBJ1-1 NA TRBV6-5 TGTGCCAGCAGTTTAGAGGGGAGGGCCACTGAAGCTTTCTTT CASSLEGRATEAFF
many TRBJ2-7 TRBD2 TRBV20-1 TGCAGTGCCCCCCTCGGGCTAGCGGGAGCTGGAAACTACGAGCAGTACTTC CSAPLGLAGAGNYEQYF
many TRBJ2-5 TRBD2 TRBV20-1 TGCAGTGCTAGACCTTACTCGGGAGGGAGAGAGACCCAGTACTTC CSARPYSGGRETQYF
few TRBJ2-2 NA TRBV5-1 TGCGCCAGCAGCTTGGCCGGTTTGGGGCTGGGCGGGGAGCTGTTTTTT CASSLAGLGLGGELFF
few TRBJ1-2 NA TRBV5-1 TGCGCCAGCAGCTTAGAGGGATCAGGCGGTGGCTACACCTTC CASSLEGSGGGYTF
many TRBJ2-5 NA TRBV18 TGTGCCAGCTCAGGGCAGCGTGGAGAGACCCAGTACTTC CASSGQRGETQYF
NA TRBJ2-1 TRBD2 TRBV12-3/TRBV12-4 TGTGCCAGCAGTTTTCCTGGCGGGGGTTACAATGAGCAGTTCTTC CASSFPGGGYNEQFF
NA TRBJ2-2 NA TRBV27 TGTGCCAGCAGTTATTTGGGGTCCGGGTCGCGTGGGGAGCTGTTTTTT CASSYLGSGSRGELFF
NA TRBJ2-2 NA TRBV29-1 TGCAGTGGGACTTTCGTCGGGGAGCTGTTTTTT CSGTFVGELFF
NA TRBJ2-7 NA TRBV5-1 TGCGCCAGCAGCTTGGGCCGAACTGCCGGGTTTCTCTCCTACGAGCAGTACTTC CASSLGRTAGFLSYEQYF
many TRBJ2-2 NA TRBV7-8 TGTGCCAGCCAGATGTGGTACTCGGGGAACACCGGGGAGCTGTTTTTT CASQMWYSGNTGELFF
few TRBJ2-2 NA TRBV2 TGTGCCAGCAGTGAATTGGGGGGGCGAGCCGGGGAGCTGTTTTTT CASSELGGRAGELFF
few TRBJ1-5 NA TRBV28 TGTGCCAGCAGTGGGGCGCGCCATCAGCCCCAGCATTTT CASSGARHQPQHF
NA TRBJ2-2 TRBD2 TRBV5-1 TGCGCCAGCAGCAGGACTAGCGGGGCGAACACCGGGGAGCTGTTTTTT CASSRTSGANTGELFF
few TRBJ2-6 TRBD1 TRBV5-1 TGCGCCAGCAGCGCCTCCGGGACAGACATCTCTGGGGCCAACGTCCTGACTTTC CASSASGTDISGANVLTF
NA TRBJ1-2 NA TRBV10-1 TGCGCCAGCAGTGAGTCTGGACACCAGGACCGCTACACCTTC CASSESGHQDRYTF
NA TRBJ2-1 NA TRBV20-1 TGCAGTGCTAGACGGGGGAACTACAATGAGCAGTTCTTC CSARRGNYNEQFF
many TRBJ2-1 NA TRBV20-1 TGCAGTGCTCTAAGGTCCTTCATGTTTGATTCCAATGAGCAGTTCTTC CSALRSFMFDSNEQFF
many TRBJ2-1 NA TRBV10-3 TGTGCCATCAGTAAGCCGTCCTACAATGAGCAGTTCTTC CAISKPSYNEQFF
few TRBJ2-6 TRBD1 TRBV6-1 TGTGCCAGCAGTGAAAAAGGGGCCAGGGGGTGGCCCTCTGGGGCCAACGTCCTGACTTTC CASSEKGARGWPSGANVLTF
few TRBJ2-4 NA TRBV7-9 TGTGCCAGCAGCCCCAAAAACATTCAGTACTTC CASSPKNIQYF
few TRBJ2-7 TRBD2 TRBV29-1 TGCAGCGTTGAGGGGCGGGGACTAGCGGGAGCGGACGAGCAGTACTTC CSVEGRGLAGADEQYF
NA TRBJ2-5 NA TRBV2 TGTGCCAGCAGTGAACTCGACAGTCAAGAGACCCAGTACTTC CASSELDSQETQYF
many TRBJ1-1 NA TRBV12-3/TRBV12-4 TGTGCCAGCACCCGGGTTGGTGGTGAAGCTTTCTTT CASTRVGGEAFF
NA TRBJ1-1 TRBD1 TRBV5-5 TGTGCCGGGGGGACAGGGGCAACGAGCACTGGTGCTTTCTTT CAGGTGATSTGAFF
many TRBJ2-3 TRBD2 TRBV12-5 TGTGCTAGTGGTTGGGCTAGCGGGAGCGGGACAGATACGCAGTATTTT CASGWASGSGTDTQYF
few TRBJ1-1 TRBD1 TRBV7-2 TGTGCCAGCAGCTTAATCTGGGACAGGGGTTTCACTGAAGCTTTCTTT CASSLIWDRGFTEAFF
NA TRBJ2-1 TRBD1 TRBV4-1 TGCGCCAGCAGCCGACAGGGGGCTGAGAATGAGCAGTTCTTC CASSRQGAENEQFF
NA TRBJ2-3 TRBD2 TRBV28 TGTGCCAGCAATAGCGGGAGAGGAACAGATACGCAGTATTTT CASNSGRGTDTQYF
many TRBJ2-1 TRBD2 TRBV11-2 TGTGCCAGCAGCTTAGTGGCGGGACTAGCGGGGGGTTCTCGGGAGCAGTTCTTC CASSLVAGLAGGSREQFF
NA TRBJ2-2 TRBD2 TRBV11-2 TGTGCCAGCAGCTTCCGTGGGACTAGCGGGAGGTGGGACGACACCGGGGAGCTGTTTTTT CASSFRGTSGRWDDTGELFF
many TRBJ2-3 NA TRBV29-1 TGCAGCGTTGTAGATAGGGGTACCACAGATACGCAGTATTTT CSVVDRGTTDTQYF
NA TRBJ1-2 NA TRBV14 TGTGCCAGCAGCCAAGCTCCAACCCTCTATGGCTACACCTTC CASSQAPTLYGYTF
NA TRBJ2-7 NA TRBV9 TGTGCCAGCAGCGTAGGACTAGACCGCCTCTACGAGCAGTACTTC CASSVGLDRLYEQYF
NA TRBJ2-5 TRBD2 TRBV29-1 TGCAGCGTCAAAGGTGGGGGGGGGCAAGAGACCCAGTACTTC CSVKGGGGQETQYF
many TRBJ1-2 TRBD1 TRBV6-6 TGTGCCAGCAGTGACCGGGACAGCTATGGCTACACCTTC CASSDRDSYGYTF
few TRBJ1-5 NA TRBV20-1 TGCAGTGCTATTCAGGGGCGGAATCAGCCCCAGCATTTT CSAIQGRNQPQHF
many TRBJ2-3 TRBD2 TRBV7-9 TGTGCCAGCAGCAGCAGGACTAGCGGGAGTGCGAATACGCAGTATTTT CASSSRTSGSANTQYF
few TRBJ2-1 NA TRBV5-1 TGCGCCAGCAGCGATCTCACCGGGACACTGAACAATGAGCAGTTCTTC CASSDLTGTLNNEQFF
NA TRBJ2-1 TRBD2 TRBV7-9 TGTGCCAGCAGAACGACTAGCGGGAGTTACAATGAGCAGTTCTTC CASRTTSGSYNEQFF
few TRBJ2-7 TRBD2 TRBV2 TGTGCCAGCAGGGAAGGGACTAGCGGGCCTTACGAGCAGTACTTC CASREGTSGPYEQYF
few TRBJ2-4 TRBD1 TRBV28 TGTGCCAGCAACCAGGCGACAGGGGGTTGGGAAAGCTTAGCCAAAAACATTCAGTACTTC CASNQATGGWESLAKNIQYF
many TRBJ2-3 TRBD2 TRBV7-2 TGTGCCAGCAGCTCGTCGGGACTAGCGGGGTCCACAGATACGCAGTATTTT CASSSSGLAGSTDTQYF
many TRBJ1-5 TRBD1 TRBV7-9 TGTGCCAGCAGCGCCGGGACAGGGGCCAATCAGCCCCAGCATTTT CASSAGTGANQPQHF
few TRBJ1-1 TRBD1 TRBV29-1 TGCAGCGTACCCGCCCCGGACAGGGAGAACACTGAAGCTTTCTTT CSVPAPDRENTEAFF
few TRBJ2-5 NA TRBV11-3 TGTGCCAGCAGCCAAGAGGAGGGGCCATGGGAGACCCAGTACTTC CASSQEEGPWETQYF
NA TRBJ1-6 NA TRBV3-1 TGTGCCAGCAGCCTCAAAACAGGGTTTGGTTCACCCCTCCACTTT CASSLKTGFGSPLHF
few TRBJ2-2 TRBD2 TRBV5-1 TGCGCCAGCAGCTTGACCGGCGGGGGACTGGGCGGGGAGCTGTTTTTT CASSLTGGGLGGELFF
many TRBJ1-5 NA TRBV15 TGTGCCACCAGCAGAGTTGGGGGGCAAGGATTAAATCAGCCCCAGCATTTT CATSRVGGQGLNQPQHF
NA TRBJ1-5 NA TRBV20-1 TGCAGTGCTAGAGATCAGGGACTGATCAATCAGCCCCAGCATTTT CSARDQGLINQPQHF
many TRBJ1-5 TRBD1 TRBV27 TGTGCCAGCAGCCGACAGGGCCCGATGAATCAGCCCCAGCATTTT CASSRQGPMNQPQHF